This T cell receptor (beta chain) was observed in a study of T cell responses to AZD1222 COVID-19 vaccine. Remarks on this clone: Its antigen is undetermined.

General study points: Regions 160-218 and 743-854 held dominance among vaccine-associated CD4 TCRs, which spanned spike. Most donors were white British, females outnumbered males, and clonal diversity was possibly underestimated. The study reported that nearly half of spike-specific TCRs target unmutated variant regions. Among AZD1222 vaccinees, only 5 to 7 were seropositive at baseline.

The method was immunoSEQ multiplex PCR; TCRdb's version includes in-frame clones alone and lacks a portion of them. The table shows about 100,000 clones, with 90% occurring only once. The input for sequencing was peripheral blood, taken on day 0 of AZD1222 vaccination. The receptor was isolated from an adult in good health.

The CDR3 spells CASKGGYNEQFF. The CDR3 nucleotides are TGTGCCAGCAAAGGAGGATACAATGAGCAGTTCTTC. The V call is TRBV3-1 (or the pseudogene TRBV3-2), the J call TRBJ2-1, with D perhaps TRBD2 (5 bases). Trimming left V 7 bases short and J 4 bases short, with 8 bases between. Germline V gives CDR1 LGHDT, CDR2 YNNKEL (reference sequence). This CDR3 has 12 residues.